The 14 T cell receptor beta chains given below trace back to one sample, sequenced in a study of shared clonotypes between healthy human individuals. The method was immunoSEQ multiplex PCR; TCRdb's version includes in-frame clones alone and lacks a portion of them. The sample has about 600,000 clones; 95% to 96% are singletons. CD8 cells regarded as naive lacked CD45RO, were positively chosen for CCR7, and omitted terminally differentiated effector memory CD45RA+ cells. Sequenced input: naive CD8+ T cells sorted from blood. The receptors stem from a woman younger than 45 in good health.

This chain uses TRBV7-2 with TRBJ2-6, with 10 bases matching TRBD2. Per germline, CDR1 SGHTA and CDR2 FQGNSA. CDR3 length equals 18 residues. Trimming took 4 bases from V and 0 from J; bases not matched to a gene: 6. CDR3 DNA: TGTGCCAGCAGCTCAGGACTAGCGGTTTTCTCTGGGGCCAACGTCCTGACTTTC. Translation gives CASSSGLAVFSGANVLTF. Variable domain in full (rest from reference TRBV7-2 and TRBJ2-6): GAGVSQSPSNKVTEKGKDVELRCDPISGHTALYWYRQSLGQGLEFLIYFQGNSAPDKSGLPSDRFSAERTGGSVSTLTIQRTQQEDSAVYLCASSSGLAVFSGANVLTFGAGSRLTVL.

CDR3 bases: TGTGCCAGCAGCTCGTCGCTCAGCTCTAACTATGGCTACACCTTC. It encodes CASSSSLSSNYGYTF. The chain is built from TRBV7-8 and TRBJ1-2; the D is unclear. V was cut by 4 bases and J by 0 bases, with 12 bases left in between. The CDR3 extends over 15 amino acids. Germline V gene data show CDR1 as SGHVS and CDR2 as FQNEAQ.

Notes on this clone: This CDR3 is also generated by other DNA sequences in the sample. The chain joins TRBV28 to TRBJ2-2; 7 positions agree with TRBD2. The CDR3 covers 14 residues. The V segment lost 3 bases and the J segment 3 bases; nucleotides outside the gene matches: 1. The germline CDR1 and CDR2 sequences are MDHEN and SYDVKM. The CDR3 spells CASSLLADTGELFF. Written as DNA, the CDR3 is TGTGCCAGCAGTTTGCTAGCGGACACCGGGGAGCTGTTTTTT. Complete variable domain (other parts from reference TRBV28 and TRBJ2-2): DVKVTQSSRYLVKRTGEKVFLECVQDMDHENMFWYRQDPGLGLRLIYFSYDVKMKEKGDIPEGYSVSREKKERFSLILESASTNQTSMYLCASSLLADTGELFFGEGSRLTVL.

Here the CDR3 reads CASSLSGGPDGEQYF. CDR3 bases: TGCGCCAGCAGCCTTAGTGGGGGCCCCGATGGCGAGCAGTACTTC. The chain couples TRBV4-1 to TRBJ2-5; a weak D match, TRBD1 (6 bases). The last part of the DNA fits TRBJ2-7 better; the J call may be wrong. Per germline, CDR1 MGHRA and CDR2 YSYEKL. The CDR3 loop spans 15 amino acids.

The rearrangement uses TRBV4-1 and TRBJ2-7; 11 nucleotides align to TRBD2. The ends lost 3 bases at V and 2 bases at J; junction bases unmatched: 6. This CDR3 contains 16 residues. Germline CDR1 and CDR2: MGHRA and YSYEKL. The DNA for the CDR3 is TGCGCCAGCAGCCAGGGTGGGACTAGCGGAGCCTACGAGCAGTACTTC. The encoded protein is CASSQGGTSGAYEQYF.

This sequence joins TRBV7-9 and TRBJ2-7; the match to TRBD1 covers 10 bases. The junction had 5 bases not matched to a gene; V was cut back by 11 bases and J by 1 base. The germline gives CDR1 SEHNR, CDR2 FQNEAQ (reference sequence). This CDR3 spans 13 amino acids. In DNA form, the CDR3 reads TGTGCCGCCGGGACAGGGGTATCCTACGAGCAGTACTTC. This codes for CAAGTGVSYEQYF.

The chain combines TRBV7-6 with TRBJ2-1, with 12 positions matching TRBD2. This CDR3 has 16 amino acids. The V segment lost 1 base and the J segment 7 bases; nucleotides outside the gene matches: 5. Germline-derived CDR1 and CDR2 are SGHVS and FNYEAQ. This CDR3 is CASSLGLAGVSNEQFF. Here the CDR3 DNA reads TGTGCCAGCAGCTTAGGACTAGCGGGAGTTAGTAATGAGCAGTTCTTC.

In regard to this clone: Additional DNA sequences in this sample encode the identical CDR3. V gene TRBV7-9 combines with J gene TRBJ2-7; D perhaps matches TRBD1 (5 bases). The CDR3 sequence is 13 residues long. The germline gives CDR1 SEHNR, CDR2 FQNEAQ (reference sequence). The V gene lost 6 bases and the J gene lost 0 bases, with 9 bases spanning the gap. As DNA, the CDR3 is TGTGCCAGCAGTCAGGGTATCTCCTACGAGCAGTACTTC. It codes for CASSQGISYEQYF.

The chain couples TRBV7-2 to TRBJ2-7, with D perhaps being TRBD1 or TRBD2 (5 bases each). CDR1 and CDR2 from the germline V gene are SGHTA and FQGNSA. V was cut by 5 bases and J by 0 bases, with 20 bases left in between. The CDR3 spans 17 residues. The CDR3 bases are TGTGCCAGCAGCGTCACCTATGAGTCAGGGAGCTCCTACGAGCAGTACTTC. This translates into CASSVTYESGSSYEQYF.

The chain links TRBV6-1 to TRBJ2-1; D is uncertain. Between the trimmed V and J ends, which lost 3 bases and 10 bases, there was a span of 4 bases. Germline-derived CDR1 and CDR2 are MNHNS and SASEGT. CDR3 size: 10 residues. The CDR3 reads CASSDQEQFF. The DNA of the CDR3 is TGTGCCAGCAGTGACCAGGAGCAGTTCTTC.

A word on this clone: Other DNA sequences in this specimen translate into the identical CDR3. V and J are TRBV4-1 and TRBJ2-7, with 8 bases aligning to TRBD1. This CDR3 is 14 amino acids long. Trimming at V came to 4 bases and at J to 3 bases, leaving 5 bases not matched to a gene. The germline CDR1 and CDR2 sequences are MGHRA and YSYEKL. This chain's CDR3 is CASSPGQGGYEQYF. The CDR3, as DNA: TGCGCCAGCAGCCCCGGACAGGGTGGCTACGAGCAGTACTTC.

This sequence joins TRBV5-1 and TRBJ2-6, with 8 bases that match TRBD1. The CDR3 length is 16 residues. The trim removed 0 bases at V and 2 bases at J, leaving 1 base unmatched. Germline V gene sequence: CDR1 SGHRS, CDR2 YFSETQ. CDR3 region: CASSLEQGAGANVLTF. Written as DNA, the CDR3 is TGCGCCAGCAGCTTGGAACAGGGGGCTGGGGCCAACGTCCTGACTTTC.

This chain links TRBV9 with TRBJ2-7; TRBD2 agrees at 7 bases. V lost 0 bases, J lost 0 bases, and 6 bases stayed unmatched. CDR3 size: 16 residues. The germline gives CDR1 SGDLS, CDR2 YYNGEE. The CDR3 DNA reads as TGTGCCAGCAGCGTAGCGCCAGCGGGAAGCTCCTACGAGCAGTACTTC. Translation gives CASSVAPAGSSYEQYF.

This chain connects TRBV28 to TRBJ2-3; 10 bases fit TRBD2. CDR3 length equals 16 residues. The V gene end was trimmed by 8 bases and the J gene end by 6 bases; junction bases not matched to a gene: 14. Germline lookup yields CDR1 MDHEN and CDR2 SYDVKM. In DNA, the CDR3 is TGTGCCAGCCAAAGCCTCCTAGCGGGGGATGCGGATACGCAGTATTTT. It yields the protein CASQSLLAGDADTQYF.